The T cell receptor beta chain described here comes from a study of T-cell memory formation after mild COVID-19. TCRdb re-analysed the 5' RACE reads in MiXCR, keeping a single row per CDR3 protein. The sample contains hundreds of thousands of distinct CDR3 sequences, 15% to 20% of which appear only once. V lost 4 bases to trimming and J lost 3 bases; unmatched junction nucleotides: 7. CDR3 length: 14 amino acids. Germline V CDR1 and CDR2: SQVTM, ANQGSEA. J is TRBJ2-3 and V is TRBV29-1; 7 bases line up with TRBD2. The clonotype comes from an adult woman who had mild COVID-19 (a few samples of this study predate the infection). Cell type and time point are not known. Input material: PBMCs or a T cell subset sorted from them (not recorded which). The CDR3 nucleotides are TGCAGCGTTGTCGGACTAGTCATGACAGATACGCAGTATTTT. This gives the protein CSVVGLVMTDTQYF.